Presented here are 19 T cell receptor beta chains from one specimen sequenced in a study of shared T cell receptors in the human thymus (dated by TCRdb to about 2021). Preparation of the library involved the immunoSEQ multiplex PCR assay. Not all clones reach the TCRdb copy of this immuneACCESS table, which keeps in-frame sequences only. Checked studies attribute under half of the gap to unresolved V genes and leave the rest unexplained. Across this sample there are over 450,000 clones, with 70% to 80% seen only once. Of the sample, about 0.014% is held by the ten largest clones. The same specimen was also included in a second study, on human thymus T cells.

The sequencing sample was made of thymocytes. These receptor sequences come from a boy under three years old with a congenital heart defect. Donor details come from another sample of the same person, matched by shared clones.

The rearrangement uses TRBV6-5 and TRBJ2-7; D is possibly TRBD1 (6 bases). The V end was cut by 5 bases, the J end by 3 bases, with 14 bases between. The CDR3 covers 14 residues. Germline V gives CDR1 MNHEY, CDR2 SVGAGI. DNA for the CDR3: TGTGCCAGCAGTAACCCGGGACACCTCTACGAGCAGTACTTC. It is translated as CASSNPGHLYEQYF.

Of note for this clone: The identical CDR3 is also encoded by other nucleotide sequences in the sample. The gene calls are TRBV30 and TRBJ1-3; D unclear. V dropped 5 bases and J dropped 2 bases, with 4 bases sitting between them. Germline CDR1 is GTSNPN and CDR2 is SVGIG (reference sequence). The CDR3 runs 11 residues. The CDR3 DNA reads as TGTGCCTGGTCTCCTGGAAACACCATATATTTT. Residues: CAWSPGNTIYF.

CDR3 protein: CATSGLTRGDTQYF. The DNA for the CDR3 is TGTGCCACCAGCGGACTTACCCGGGGAGATACGCAGTATTTT. The chain has TRBV15 and TRBJ2-3; D might be TRBD2 (5 bases). Germline V CDR1 and CDR2: LNHNV, YYDKDF (reference sequence). The CDR3 has 14 residues. V was cut by 5 bases and J by 5 bases, with 14 bases left in between. Combining the CDR3 with reference TRBV15 and TRBJ2-3 gives the whole variable domain DAMVIQNPRYQVTQFGKPVTLSCSQTLNHNVMYWYQQKSSQAPKLLFHYYDKDFNNEADTPDNFQSRRPNTSFCFLDIRSPGLGDTAMYLCATSGLTRGDTQYFGPGTRLTVL.

This chain connects TRBV19 to TRBJ1-4, with 8 nucleotides matching TRBD1. Germline-derived CDR1 and CDR2 are LNHDA and SQIVND (reference sequence). Losses at the gene ends were 6 bases for V and 0 bases for J; bases not matched to a gene: 9. The CDR3 runs 17 residues. The CDR3 DNA sequence: TGTGCCAGTAGCAAAGGGACAGGCCCCTCAACTAATGAAAAACTGTTTTTT. Amino acids: CASSKGTGPSTNEKLFF.

The sample holds a few counts of this clone. The chain links TRBV19 to TRBJ2-1; TRBD2 aligns across 7 bases. Germline-derived CDR1 and CDR2 are LNHDA and SQIVND (reference sequence). This CDR3 spans 13 amino acids. Trimming took 3 bases from V and 7 from J; bases not matched to a gene: 3. The CDR3 DNA is TGTGCCAGTAGTATTCAGCGGGGAAATGAGCAGTTCTTC. It codes for CASSIQRGNEQFF. Using reference TRBV19 and TRBJ2-1 for the parts outside the CDR3, the full variable domain is DGGITQSPKYLFRKEGQNVTLSCEQNLNHDAMYWYRQDPGQGLRLIYYSQIVNDFQKGDIAEGYSVSREKKESFPLTVTSAQKNPTAFYLCASSIQRGNEQFFGPGTRLTVL.

The rearrangement links TRBV6-6 to TRBJ2-5; TRBD1 is a possible D gene (6 bases). This CDR3 spans 15 amino acids. The ends were cut back, 4 bases at V and 7 bases at J, with 19 bases in the middle. From germline, CDR1 is MNHNY and CDR2 SVGAGI (reference sequence). CDR3 sequence reads: CASSSRTVGGGTQYF. DNA for the CDR3: TGTGCCAGCAGTTCCCGGACAGTTGGAGGAGGGACCCAGTACTTC.

The V gene is TRBV6-1, the J gene TRBJ1-2; D ambiguous. Germline CDR1 and CDR2: MNHNS and SASEGT. Trimming removed 2 bases from V and 2 bases from J, with 12 bases in between. The CDR3 is 15 amino acids. This CDR3 is CASSEPGVGNYGYTF. The CDR3 DNA reads as TGTGCCAGCAGTGAACCCGGGGTGGGAAACTATGGCTACACCTTC.

This chain connects TRBV10-2 to TRBJ2-7, with D possibly being TRBD1 (5 bases). This CDR3 spans 14 amino acids. The germline V gene has CDR1 WSHSY and CDR2 SAAADI. The ends were cut back, 8 bases at V and 2 bases at J, with 16 bases in the middle. CDR3: CASPEKGKPYEQYF. CDR3 nucleotides: TGCGCCAGCCCGGAAAAGGGGAAACCCTACGAGCAGTACTTC.

The table lists this clone with a count of one. The chain carries TRBV6-9 and TRBJ2-5; 14 bases map to TRBD2. With V trimmed by 7 bases and J by 5 bases, 12 bases remained unmatched. Germline V gives CDR1 MNHGY, CDR2 SVAAGI. The length of the CDR3 is 17 residues. The CDR3 here is CASTNGTSGRRRETQYF. The CDR3 coding sequence is TGTGCCAGCACCAATGGGACTAGCGGGAGAAGGAGGGAGACCCAGTACTTC.

The V and J genes are TRBV5-1 and TRBJ2-5; D might be TRBD2 (6 bases). Germline-derived CDR1 and CDR2 are SGHRS and YFSETQ. The CDR3 length is 15 residues. Between the trimmed V and J ends, which lost 2 bases and 5 bases, there was a span of 16 bases. CDR3 nucleotides: TGCGCCAGCAGCTTAACGGGAGCCCGGGAGGAGACCCAGTACTTC. Residues: CASSLTGAREETQYF.

V is TRBV6-6 and J is TRBJ1-2, with D tentatively TRBD1 (5 bases). Germline V gives CDR1 MNHNY, CDR2 SVGAGI (reference sequence). This CDR3 contains 13 residues. V was trimmed by 3 bases and J by 5 bases, leaving 10 bases between them. The CDR3 sequence is CASSYRGTYGYTF. CDR3 sequence (DNA): TGTGCCAGCAGTTATCGTGGGACTTATGGCTACACCTTC.

This clone appeared a single time. This sequence joins TRBV5-1 and TRBJ2-5; tentatively, D is TRBD1 (6 bases). V was cut by 6 bases and J by 7 bases, with 16 bases left in between. The CDR3 runs to 13 residues. Germline V gene data show CDR1 as SGHRS and CDR2 as YFSETQ. CDR3 in DNA: TGCGCCAGCACCCTAGGGGGTGATCCGACCCAGTACTTC. This codes for CASTLGGDPTQYF.

The chain couples TRBV28 to TRBJ1-1; no clear D. Trimming removed 5 bases from V and 2 bases from J, with 15 bases in between. CDR1 and CDR2 from the germline V gene are MDHEN and SYDVKM. The CDR3 extends over 15 amino acids. The CDR3 sequence is CASSPTDIYNTEAFF. The CDR3 DNA reads as TGTGCCAGCAGTCCAACAGACATCTATAACACTGAAGCTTTCTTT.

V usage is TRBV27 and J usage is TRBJ2-3; TRBD2 matches 8 bases. This CDR3 has 16 amino acids. The ends lost 8 bases at V and 2 bases at J; junction bases unmatched: 12. The germline gives CDR1 MNHEY, CDR2 SMNVEV (reference sequence). For the CDR3, the DNA is TGTGCCAGCTGGGCCTTAAAAGCGGGAGACACAGATACGCAGTATTTT. This translates into CASWALKAGDTDTQYF.

With respect to this clone: Other nucleotide sequences from this sample produce the same CDR3. V and J are TRBV6-4 and TRBJ1-1, with a possible D match to TRBD1 (6 bases). The germline V gene has CDR1 MRHNA and CDR2 SNTAGT. V lost 0 bases and J lost 0, with 11 bases in between. This CDR3 has 16 amino acids. The CDR3: CASSDSKGGVNTEAFF. In DNA form, the CDR3 reads TGTGCCAGCAGTGACTCGAAAGGGGGGGTGAACACTGAAGCTTTCTTT.

In nucleotides, the CDR3 is TGCGCCAGCAGGGGGGGTAACTACGAGCAGTACTTC. Translated: CASRGGNYEQYF. This rearrangement joins TRBV5-1 to TRBJ2-7; tentative D call: TRBD2 (6 bases). V lost 5 bases and J lost 3, with 9 bases in between. Germline V lookup: CDR1 SGHRS, CDR2 YFSETQ. The CDR3 sequence is 12 residues long. The variable domain in full, with the rest retrieved from reference TRBV5-1 and TRBJ2-7, is KAGVTQTPRYLIKTRGQQVTLSCSPISGHRSVSWYQQTPGQGLQFLFEYFSETQRNKGNFPGRFSGRQFSNSRSEMNVSTLELGDSALYLCASRGGNYEQYFGPGTRLTVT.

This clone came up a few times. This chain links TRBV7-9 with TRBJ2-7; D uncertain. CDR1 SEHNR and CDR2 FQNEAQ come from the germline V gene (reference sequence). V was clipped by 7 bases and J by 9 bases, with 7 bases between them. The CDR3 length is 9 residues. CDR3 in DNA: TGTGCCAGCACCCCGGGGCAGTACTTC. Its protein product is CASTPGQYF.

The gene calls are TRBV4-1 and TRBJ2-6, with 14 nucleotides matching TRBD2. V shed 4 bases and J 1 base; nucleotides not matched to a gene: 3. Germline V gives CDR1 MGHRA, CDR2 YSYEKL. This CDR3 is 18 amino acids long. The CDR3 DNA follows: TGCGCCAGCAGCCTCGGGACTAGCGGGAGTTCTGGGGCCAACGTCCTGACTTTC. It translates to CASSLGTSGSSGANVLTF.

V and J are TRBV6-5 and TRBJ2-1; no clear D gene. V was pared by 4 bases and J by 0 bases, with 13 bases between. Germline V gives CDR1 MNHEY, CDR2 SVGAGI. The CDR3 spans 16 residues. CDR3 in DNA: TGTGCCAGCAGTTCCCGCCGACGGAGCTCCTACAATGAGCAGTTCTTC. Protein product: CASSSRRRSSYNEQFF.